Listed below are T cell receptor beta chains from one sample, sequenced in a study of prognosis after radiotherapy for stage I lung cancer. TCRdb recomputed calls from the multiplex PCR reads with MiXCR, one row per CDR3 protein. There are approximately 30,000 distinct CDR3 sequences in the sample; about 34% occur only once, and 25% to 35% lies in the top ten. Specimen: PBMCs, collected before or after stereotactic body radiation therapy (not recorded which). The receptors stem from a donor over 45 with non-small cell lung cancer. Each CDR3 is given with its conserved first and last residue. The order of the fields is clone size, V gene, J gene, D gene, CDR3 protein, CDR3 DNA. D genes are given only for firm matches. Some rows have no size entry. The others give once, few or many, or a class for an expanded clone.

many	TRBV24-1	TRBJ1-1	-	CATSDLGENTEAFF	TGTGCCACCAGTGATTTGGGGGAAAACACTGAAGCTTTCTTT
many	TRBV2	TRBJ1-3	-	CASSPWGPRNTIYF	TGTGCCAGCAGTCCGTGGGGGCCCAGAAACACCATATATTTT
many	TRBV5-1	TRBJ2-5	-	CASSGDQETQYF	TGCGCCAGCAGCGGGGACCAAGAGACCCAGTACTTC
many	TRBV6-1	TRBJ1-2	-	CASSLEGILNYGYTF	TGTGCCAGCAGCCTGGAGGGGATCCTTAACTATGGCTACACCTTC
few	TRBV28	TRBJ2-3	-	CASSRPLMDTQYF	TGTGCCAGCAGTCGCCCCCTTATGGATACGCAGTATTTT
few	TRBV28	TRBJ2-7	-	CASSLRWGGRSSYEQYF	TGTGCCAGCAGTTTAAGGTGGGGTGGGCGGAGCTCCTACGAGCAGTACTTC
-	TRBV27	TRBJ1-6	-	CASSFKQGGAYNSPLHF	TGTGCCAGCAGTTTCAAGCAGGGTGGCGCCTATAATTCACCCCTCCACTTT
many	TRBV5-1	TRBJ1-3	-	CASREVFSGNTIYF	TGCGCCAGCAGGGAGGTATTCTCTGGAAACACCATATATTTT
many	TRBV20-1	TRBJ2-1	TRBD2	CSVYSPSSGAYNEQFF	TGCAGTGTTTACTCCCCCTCTAGCGGAGCCTACAATGAGCAGTTCTTC
many	TRBV19	TRBJ2-1	TRBD2	CASSIVRTSGRGNEQFF	TGTGCCAGTAGTATAGTTAGGACTAGCGGGAGGGGCAATGAGCAGTTCTTC
many	TRBV7-3	TRBJ1-6	TRBD1	CASSYRGENSPLHF	TGTGCCAGCAGCTACAGGGGCGAAAATTCACCCCTCCACTTT
many	TRBV15	TRBJ2-5	-	CATSRAVKTRTAQETQYF	TGTGCCACCAGCAGAGCCGTTAAGACCCGGACAGCCCAAGAGACCCAGTACTTC
many	TRBV28	TRBJ2-7	TRBD1	CASSSPRTGLSYEQYF	TGTGCCAGCAGTTCCCCTCGGACAGGGCTCTCCTACGAGCAGTACTTC
-	TRBV7-9	TRBJ2-7	-	CASSSTIGATYEQYF	TGTGCCAGCAGCTCGACTATCGGGGCTACCTACGAGCAGTACTTC
many	TRBV30	TRBJ2-1	-	CAWSVVSGNNEQFF	TGTGCCTGGAGTGTTGTAAGCGGTAACAATGAGCAGTTCTTC
-	TRBV6-1	TRBJ2-3	-	CASSAYPTGGVDTQYF	TGTGCCAGCAGTGCGTACCCGACAGGTGGCGTAGATACGCAGTATTTT
many	TRBV5-1	TRBJ2-3	-	CASSLDLGTDTQYF	TGCGCCAGCAGCTTGGACCTAGGCACAGATACGCAGTATTTT
many	TRBV12-3/TRBV12-4	TRBJ2-1	-	CASTDTPSSYNEQFF	TGTGCCAGCACCGATACTCCGAGCTCCTACAATGAGCAGTTCTTC
-	TRBV20-1	TRBJ1-1	-	CSARDSRLNTEAFF	TGCAGTGCTAGAGATAGTCGGCTGAACACTGAAGCTTTCTTT
many	TRBV3-1	TRBJ2-3	TRBD1	CASSQDGTGGIDTQYF	TGTGCCAGCAGCCAAGACGGGACAGGGGGCATAGATACGCAGTATTTT
-	TRBV5-6	TRBJ2-1	-	CASSSGSSYNEQFF	TGTGCCAGCAGCTCGGGTAGCTCCTACAATGAGCAGTTCTTC
many	TRBV24-1	TRBJ2-1	-	CATSEQGNEQFF	TGTGCCACCAGTGAACAGGGCAATGAGCAGTTCTTC
many	TRBV27	TRBJ1-5	-	CASKLLDSNQPQHF	TGTGCCAGCAAACTCTTAGATAGCAATCAGCCCCAGCATTTT
many	TRBV19	TRBJ2-3	-	CASTGPTDTQYF	TGTGCCAGCACCGGCCCCACAGATACGCAGTATTTT
many	TRBV12-3/TRBV12-4	TRBJ2-3	TRBD1	CASSFPGRKGQGASDTQYF	TGTGCCAGCAGTTTTCCTGGGCGAAAGGGACAGGGGGCATCAGATACGCAGTATTTT
many	TRBV7-8	TRBJ2-5	-	CASSAANQETQYF	TGTGCCAGCAGCGCAGCTAATCAAGAGACCCAGTACTTC
-	TRBV27	TRBJ2-1	-	CASSFWPGPRDF	TGTGCCAGCAGTTTCTGGCCTGGACCCCGGGATTTC
many	TRBV2	TRBJ1-2	-	CASRGQYNYGYTF	TGTGCCAGCAGAGGACAGTATAACTATGGCTACACCTTC
many	TRBV9	TRBJ1-2	-	CASSVALAGENYGYIF	TGTGCCAGCAGCGTAGCCCTTGCGGGCGAGAACTATGGCTACATCTTC
many	TRBV7-8	TRBJ1-5	-	CASSSTSFPGRHSNQPQHF	TGTGCCAGCAGCTCAACTAGCTTCCCGGGACGCCATAGCAATCAGCCCCAGCATTTT
few	TRBV12-3/TRBV12-4	TRBJ2-7	-	CATSQQGGAEQYF	TGTGCCACGTCTCAGCAGGGGGGGGCCGAGCAGTACTTC
few	TRBV6-1	TRBJ1-4	TRBD1	CASSRKGASNEKLFF	TGTGCCAGCAGTAGGAAGGGGGCGTCTAATGAAAAACTGTTTTTT
many	TRBV5-1	TRBJ2-7	TRBD2	CASSPGLAGGHYEQYF	TGCGCCAGCAGCCCGGGACTAGCGGGAGGCCACTACGAGCAGTACTTC
-	TRBV12-3/TRBV12-4	TRBJ1-2	-	CASTGGRFYCYTF	TGTGCCAGCACTGGGGGACGGTTCTATTGCTACACCTTC
few	TRBV7-9	TRBJ2-5	TRBD1	CASSADRAAETQYF	TGTGCCAGCAGCGCGGACAGGGCGGCGGAGACCCAGTACTTC
-	TRBV30	TRBJ2-7	-	CAGSSGLSAVVLYEQYF	TGTGCCGGATCTTCAGGACTCTCCGCGGTTGTCCTCTACGAGCAGTACTTC
many	TRBV9	TRBJ2-6	-	CASSVGFSGANVLTF	TGTGCCAGCAGCGTAGGGTTTTCTGGGGCCAACGTCCTGACTTTC
many	TRBV20-1	TRBJ1-3	-	CSAQARAGNTIYF	TGCAGTGCTCAGGCCAGGGCTGGAAACACCATATATTTT
-	TRBV5-1	TRBJ2-7	TRBD1	CASSGTGITYEQYF	TGCGCCAGCAGCGGGACAGGTATTACCTACGAGCAGTACTTC
many	TRBV15	TRBJ2-7	TRBD1	CATSARTGAGYEQYF	TGTGCCACCAGCGCCCGGACAGGGGCAGGCTACGAGCAGTACTTC
many	TRBV27	TRBJ1-5	-	CASRVGGYSNQPQHF	TGTGCCAGCAGGGTAGGGGGGTATAGCAATCAGCCCCAGCATTTT
many	TRBV28	TRBJ2-7	TRBD2	CASSSSSGSLHEQYF	TGTGCCAGCAGTTCGTCTAGCGGGAGTCTCCACGAGCAGTACTTC
-	TRBV28	TRBJ1-1	TRBD1	CASTSQGVVEAFF	TGTGCCAGCACCTCACAGGGGGTAGTTGAAGCTTTCTTT
-	TRBV6-1	TRBJ2-3	TRBD2	CASCGRDYSTDTQYF	TGTGCCTCATGCGGGAGGGACTATAGCACAGATACGCAGTATTTT
-	TRBV2	TRBJ1-5	-	CASTKDTTSNQPQHF	TGTGCCAGCACTAAAGACACGACCTCCAATCAGCCCCAGCATTTT
few	TRBV4-1	TRBJ1-1	-	CASSQPGAAEAFF	TGCGCCAGCAGCCAACCGGGGGCGGCTGAAGCTTTCTTT
many	TRBV24-1	TRBJ2-3	-	CATSDPSNTADTQYF	TGTGCCACCAGTGACCCTTCAAACACAGCAGATACGCAGTATTTT
-	TRBV6-1	TRBJ2-7	-	CASRPQSPGEQYF	TGTGCCAGCAGGCCTCAGAGTCCGGGCGAGCAGTACTTC
-	TRBV11-2	TRBJ1-2	TRBD1	CASSADRAGGYTF	TGTGCCAGCAGCGCAGACAGGGCTGGGGGCTACACCTTC
-	TRBV5-4	TRBJ2-1	-	CASSVQGRNEQFF	TGTGCCAGCAGCGTCCAGGGGAGGAATGAGCAGTTCTTC
many	TRBV6-5	TRBJ1-4	-	CASSYSIVGEKLFF	TGTGCCAGCAGTTACTCGATCGTGGGCGAAAAACTGTTTTTT
many	TRBV27	TRBJ1-2	TRBD1	CASTKKGDRGLYGYTF	TGTGCCAGCACCAAGAAGGGGGACAGGGGGCTCTATGGCTACACCTTC
many	TRBV7-8	TRBJ1-2	TRBD1	CASSSTTGGDGYGYTF	TGTGCCAGCAGCTCAACTACAGGGGGCGATGGCTATGGCTACACCTTC